Below, 3 T cell receptor beta chains from the same sample are listed, as sequenced in a study of response to subunit inactivated influenza vaccine. TCRdb ran MiXCR on the RT-PCR reads and lists one entry per CDR3 protein. Among 500,000 to 550,000 distinct CDR3 sequences, roughly 23% were seen once, and the ten largest hold around 2.8%. The same data also contributed to another study, on T cells expressing NK-cell markers. From that report: As the method of synthesis, 5'RACE template switching with UMIs yielded TCR beta cDNA.

The sequencing here drew on CD4+ T cells sorted from PBMCs, taken approximately 13 days after vaccination. Receptor source: a man aged 50-59 years who received an inactivated influenza vaccine.

This clonotype was seen more than once but under ten times. The rearrangement joins TRBV7-9 to TRBJ2-2; maybe TRBD1 (6 bases). Germline-derived CDR1 and CDR2 are SEHNR and FQNEAQ (reference sequence). CDR3 length: 17 residues. With 8 bases removed from V and 1 base from J, the gap between germline ends came to 20 bases. The CDR3 bases are TGTGCCAGCGTTCGACAGGTTTCTGACCAGAACACCGGGGAGCTGTTTTTT. Its protein is CASVRQVSDQNTGELFF.

The chain recombines TRBV12-3 or TRBV12-4 with TRBJ2-2, with TRBD2 as a possible D gene (5 bases). V lost 6 bases and J 9 bases, leaving 11 bases between the germline ends. The CDR3 sequence is 12 residues long. The CDR3 protein is CASRGRGRELFF. The CDR3 bases are TGTGCCAGCAGGGGGAGAGGCCGGGAGCTGTTTTTT.

The rearrangement uses TRBV28 and TRBJ1-5; no clear D gene. V shed 5 bases and J shed 2 bases, with 16 bases lying between them. In germline, CDR1 is MDHEN, CDR2 SYDVKM. The CDR3 spans 16 residues. In DNA, the CDR3 is TGTGCCAGCAGTCCCTTCTGGCCGGCGGGCAATCAGCCCCAGCATTTT. Its translation: CASSPFWPAGNQPQHF.